The clone carrying this T cell receptor beta chain was counted between two and nine times. Its antigen is unknown. Only in-frame clones appear in the TCRdb table, and some are missing; sequencing was by immunoSEQ multiplex PCR. The sample holds approximately 130,000 clones, about 85% seen once. The sample belongs to a study of cytotoxic CD8 clonotypes in ibrutinib-treated CLL. Study summary: Once treatment had gone on for a median of around eleven months, range 6 to 36, response samples were drawn.

Trimming stripped 4 bases from V and 10 bases from J, with 17 bases between. CDR3 length: 14 residues. CDR1 MNHEY and CDR2 SMNVEV come from the germline V gene (reference sequence). General study findings and limits: Clonality increased at ibrutinib response and stayed stable in sustained remission. At progression, however, it fell back toward baseline. Baseline clonality, above age-matched healthy donor levels, tracked circulating CD8+ T-cell counts. Public clonotypes, an uncommon group, contracted or remained stable on treatment.

The rearrangement uses TRBV27 and TRBJ2-1; D may match TRBD1 or TRBD2 (5 bases each). The clonotype was recovered from a human donor with chronic lymphocytic leukemia. The sequencing here drew on PBMCs, taken after 24 months of ibrutinib treatment. For the CDR3, the DNA is TGTGCCAGCAGTTCGATTCGAGGGGCTGGGGAGCAGTTCTTC. Its protein is CASSSIRGAGEQFF.